This entry concerns a single T cell receptor (beta chain). These data are taken from a study of technical replicates of blood from a handful of donors. Germline V lookup: CDR1 MNHNS, CDR2 SASEGT. V dropped 8 bases and J dropped 0 bases, with 14 bases sitting between them. The CDR3 loop spans 14 amino acids. Measured with immunoSEQ multiplex PCR; TCRdb has only the in-frame clones, and not every one. The table has tens of thousands of clones, 91% seen once. This chain joins TRBV6-1 and TRBJ2-7; no definite D call. The source is a human donor in good health. Some clones in this sample may be carry-over from other donors' samples. The material sequenced was T cells isolated from PBMCs. Here the CDR3 DNA reads TGTGCCAGCCTGACGGAGCCGAGCTCCTACGAGCAGTACTTC. Translating it yields CASLTEPSSYEQYF.